This TCR beta chain was sequenced during a study of OX40 agonist ivuxolimab in advanced cancers. With respect to the entire study: Ivuxolimab was a fully human IgG2 agonistic monoclonal antibody targeting the costimulatory receptor OX40 (CD134). In the dose-escalation cohort, roughly 80% of patients were male, and the mean age was approximately 60 years, with a range of about 23 to 85. Peripheral TCRbeta sequencing aimed to test whether ivuxolimab altered TCR sequence diversity and caused clonal T-cell expansion. The paper reports the monotherapy dose-escalation portion (N = 52 patients) of the phase I ivuxolimab trial. Intravenous ivuxolimab was administered to patients every 2 weeks at six dose levels: 0.01, 0.1, 0.3, 1.5, 3 and 10 mg/kg. Partial responses occurred in three dose-escalation patients, of whom one had hepatocellular carcinoma and two had cutaneous melanoma. Of the approximately 50 dose-escalation patients, hepatocellular carcinoma was present in approximately 20, melanoma in roughly 15, renal cell carcinoma in 9 and head and neck cancer in 9. Patients were allowed to have had prior anti-PD-1, anti-PD-L1 or anti-CTLA-4 therapy, and 40% of the dose-escalation patients had been treated with checkpoint inhibitors.

The trial excluded patients who had a history of autoimmune disease or were on systemic immunosuppression. In every dose cohort, peripheral blood was drawn for TCR sequencing at baseline, cycle 4 day 1, and cycle 7 day 1. The samples were taken from a phase I, first-in-human, multicenter, open-label dose-escalation trial of ivuxolimab. Adults with locally advanced or metastatic head and neck squamous cell, hepatocellular, melanoma or renal cell carcinoma were enrolled in the trial. Before TCR sequencing, CD4+ T cells and CD8+ T cells from peripheral blood were sorted into separate populations. Genomic DNA was extracted from sorted cells for sequencing of the TCRbeta CDR3 region. TCRbeta CDR3 regions were sequenced using the immunoSEQ Assay. TCRdb's version of the immuneACCESS table is confined to in-frame rearrangements and falls short of the full clone set. An unresolved V gene accounts for under half of the shortfall where checked; the remainder is of unknown origin. For this sample there are about 75,000 clones; around nine tenths appear just once. The ten most abundant clones make up 0.3% to 0.45% of the sample.

Here is what the overall study found, with its caveats: After ivuxolimab, more expanded clones were found on average in CD8+ T cells than in CD4+ T cells. At doses of 0.1 to 3.0 mg/kg, clonal expansion of both CD4+ and CD8+ T cells in blood was seen between baseline and week 6. The antigen specificity of the peripheral T cells that underwent clonal expansion was not determined. Low levels of normalized T-cell clonal expansion were also seen in some patients who did not respond. In the 0.1-3.0 mg/kg groups, partial responders were among the patients with the lowest normalized peripheral clonal expansion, particularly in CD8+ T cells.

Reading the germline V gene gives CDR1 SGHVS and CDR2 FQNEAQ. The V and J ends are trimmed by 5 bases and 5 bases, leaving 15 bases between them. The CDR3 runs 15 amino acids, cysteine and phenylalanine included. The retained sequence is limited to the CDR3, 45 bases, with the frame set at the first base. A note on this clone: Which antigen it targets is not known. Per-nucleotide qualities are absent, and no much larger clonotype sits a single base away.

This receptor was obtained from an adult with an advanced solid tumor such as melanoma, head and neck, liver or kidney cancer. The chain is made from TRBV7-8 and TRBJ1-4; the D region possibly corresponds to TRBD1 (6 bases align). Sample: CD4+ or CD8+ T cells sorted from blood, taken in a trial of the OX40 agonist ivuxolimab. The CDR3 loop reads CASSPLGGSNEKLFF. The sequence in DNA is TGTGCCAGCAGCCCCCTTGGGGGCTCAAATGAAAAACTGTTTTTT.